What follows is one TCR beta chain and its context. Bulk bone marrow was analyzed without sorting T-cell subsets. The record originates from a study of hypomethylating agent response in myelodysplastic syndrome. With 4 bases removed from V and 1 base from J, the gap between germline ends came to 10 bases. This CDR3 has 14 residues. The germline gives CDR1 SNHLY, CDR2 FYNNEI. Libraries were prepared by immunoSEQ multiplex PCR; TCRdb keeps only in-frame clonotypes and omits some of them. The sample includes some 5,000 clones, approximately 87% seen only once; the top ten take more than 9%. The clonotype was recovered from a human donor with myelodysplastic syndrome. This material consisted of bone marrow, taken before or after starting hypomethylating agent treatment for myelodysplastic syndrome (not recorded which). V is TRBV2 and J is TRBJ2-5, with D tentatively TRBD1 (5 bases). The CDR3 protein is CASSVDQGQETQYF. DNA of the CDR3: TGTGCCAGCAGTGTGGACCAGGGCCAAGAGACCCAGTACTTC. Combining the CDR3 with reference TRBV2 and TRBJ2-5 gives the whole variable domain EPEVTQTPSHQVTQMGQEVILRCVPISNHLYFYWYRQILGQKVEFLVSFYNNEISEKSEIFDDQFSVERPDGSNFTLKIRSTKLEDSAMYFCASSVDQGQETQYFGPGTRLLVL.